This T cell receptor (beta chain) was sequenced during a study of blood T cell repertoires in COVID-19. This CDR3 is built from 12 residues. The V end was cut by 5 bases, the J end by 4 bases, with 8 bases between. Germline CDR1 reads LNHDA; CDR2 reads SQIVND (reference sequence). While infection was still active, Seattle patients were enrolled and then followed longitudinally. Only in-frame clones appear in the TCRdb table, and some are missing; sequencing was by immunoSEQ multiplex PCR. The profile shows a few hundred thousand clones, 90% of them singletons. This chain joins TRBV19 and TRBJ2-5; D is perhaps TRBD1 (6 bases). The sequence was obtained from a woman aged 40 to 50 with COVID-19, enrolled during active disease. Sequencing input: peripheral blood. This CDR3 reads CASSPRGETQYF. CDR3 DNA: TGTGCCAGTAGTCCCAGGGGAGAGACCCAGTACTTC.